The clone carrying this T cell receptor beta chain was seen repeatedly, ten times or more. The data derive from a study of Graves' ophthalmopathy and Graves' hyperthyroidism. Germline values: CDR1 SEHNR, CDR2 FQNEAQ (reference sequence). V was shortened by 5 bases and J by 5 bases, with 13 bases between the two germline ends. This CDR3 contains 14 residues. RNA transcripts served as template for amplifying TCR beta CDR3 sequences. The authors performed first-round RT-PCR with HTBI primers and then a second-round multiplex PCR. TCRdb itself ran the multiplex PCR reads through MiXCR, one entry per CDR3 protein. Of about 1.1 million distinct CDR3 sequences in the sample, 35% to 40% were seen once.

This clonotype originated in an adult man with Graves' hyperthyroidism. The V call is TRBV7-9, the J call TRBJ1-5; D not resolved. Input material: peripheral blood or thyroid tissue (not recorded which). The CDR3 DNA sequence: TGTGCCAGCAGCGGACCTGACAAGGATCAGCCCCAGCATTTT. Protein product: CASSGPDKDQPQHF.